One TCR beta chain is described in this entry. Its antigen is undetermined. How the authors handled the data: ImmunoSEQ yielded junction-only sequences lacking quality scores, so filtering differed. Produced via immunoSEQ multiplex PCR; TCRdb's table is partial and in-frame only. D and trimming come from the DNA, and the V and J calls and clone size come from that table. The sample shows about 2.2 million clones, around 93% of them seen only once. This sample is part of a study of shared clonotypes between healthy human individuals. This CDR3 has 14 amino acids. V shed 6 bases, J shed 5 bases, and the junction held 7 bases outside the gene matches. Germline CDR1 reads SNHLY; CDR2 reads FYNNEI. Study-wide points: Naive CD4 clonotype sharing across a few donors was 5% to 6%.

Selected positively for CCR7 and CD45RO-negative, naive CD8 cells excluded terminally differentiated effector memory CD45RA+ cells. The origin of this receptor is a man younger than 35 in good health. Some clones in this sample may be carry-over from other donors' samples. The chain has TRBV2 and TRBJ2-7; TRBD1 agrees at 10 bases. The sequenced sample was naive CD8+ T cells from PBMCs. CDR3 amino acids: CASSVPGQGNEQYF. CDR3 nucleotide sequence: TGTGCCAGCAGCGTCCCGGGACAGGGGAACGAGCAGTACTTC. Using reference TRBV2 and TRBJ2-7 for the parts outside the CDR3, the full variable domain is EPEVTQTPSHQVTQMGQEVILRCVPISNHLYFYWYRQILGQKVEFLVSFYNNEISEKSEIFDDQFSVERPDGSNFTLKIRSTKLEDSAMYFCASSVPGQGNEQYFGPGTRLTVT.